This T cell receptor (beta chain) is drawn from a study of T cell responses to AZD1222 COVID-19 vaccine. Points from the study as a whole: Repertoire sampling was restricted to post-peak T cell response timepoints. Compared with day 0, the breadth and depth of the Spike-specific TCR repertoire rose significantly after two doses of AZD1222.

Comments on this clone: What it binds is not known.

The CDR3 is 13 amino acids. CDR1 and CDR2 (germline): SEHNR, FQNEAQ (reference sequence). Trimming took off 0 bases at V and 6 bases at J, with 9 bases between the two ends. Libraries were prepared by immunoSEQ multiplex PCR; TCRdb keeps only in-frame clonotypes and omits some of them. The table has over 150,000 clones, approximately 87% seen once; the top ten hold about 5%. V gene TRBV7-9 combines with J gene TRBJ2-7; TRBD1 is a possible D gene (5 bases). This sequence originates from an adult in good health. Sequencing was performed on peripheral blood, taken on day 0 of MenACWY control vaccination. Here the CDR3 reads CASSLADNLEQYF. The CDR3 bases are TGTGCCAGCAGCTTAGCGGACAACCTCGAGCAGTACTTC. Based on the CDR3 plus reference TRBV7-9 and TRBJ2-7, the full variable domain is DTGVSQNPRHKITKRGQNVTFRCDPISEHNRLYWYRQTLGQGPEFLTYFQNEAQLEKSRLLSDRFSAERPKGSFSTLEIQRTEQGDSAMYLCASSLADNLEQYFGPGTRLTVT.